Below are 30 T cell receptor beta chains sequenced from a single sample in a study of preoperative IRX-2 immunotherapy in early breast cancer. Using immunoSEQ multiplex PCR, the repertoire was profiled, and TCRdb retains in-frame clones only, with some absent. The table lists around 38,000 clones, approximately 75% of them singletons, with 0.95% to 1.5% in the top ten. Noted treatment: preoperative locoregional IRX-2 cytokine immunotherapy. The starting material was tumor tissue, obtained after IRX-2 immunotherapy. The source is a human donor with breast cancer.

The chain uses TRBV19 and TRBJ1-3; 9 positions match TRBD1. This CDR3 contains 18 residues. CDR1 and CDR2 (germline): LNHDA, SQIVND (reference sequence). V was pared by 7 bases and J by 0 bases, with 13 bases of the junction left unmatched. In DNA, the CDR3 is TGTGCCAGTACTACTCTCCTCGGACAGGGGATCTCTGGAAACACCATATATTTT. Its translation is CASTTLLGQGISGNTIYF.

V and J are TRBV5-1 and TRBJ2-7; D might be TRBD1 (6 bases). V was clipped by 1 base and J by 4 bases, with 12 bases between them. CDR1 and CDR2 (germline): SGHRS, YFSETQ. The CDR3 loop spans 14 amino acids. This CDR3 reads CASSLLGQGYEQYF. CDR3 bases: TGCGCCAGCAGCTTGTTAGGGCAGGGGTACGAGCAGTACTTC.

This clone has a handful of counts. V usage is TRBV19 and J usage is TRBJ1-5; 9 bases are a match to TRBD1. The CDR3 has 13 residues. The V gene end was trimmed by 5 bases and the J gene end by 7 bases; junction bases not matched to a gene: 3. Germline V gene data show CDR1 as LNHDA and CDR2 as SQIVND (reference sequence). CDR3 DNA: TGTGCCAGTAGTGGGACAGGGAAACAGCCCCAGCATTTT. This translates into CASSGTGKQPQHF.

The CDR3 DNA reads TGTGCCAGCAGACTGCCGGCCCCGAGTTTCTCCGAGCAGTACTTC. Translation gives CASRLPAPSFSEQYF. The chain carries TRBV28 and TRBJ2-7; D not certain. The V end lost 6 bases, the J end lost 6 bases, and 21 bases lay between the germline ends. CDR1 and CDR2 (germline): MDHEN, SYDVKM. The CDR3 runs to 15 residues.

The rearrangement links TRBV14 to TRBJ1-2; weak D call: TRBD1 (6 bases). The CDR3 is made up of 12 amino acids. Deletions cut 4 bases from V and 5 bases from J, with 8 bases between. Germline loops: CDR1 SGHDN, CDR2 FVKESK. For the CDR3, the DNA is TGTGCCAGCAGCCCAGGGGAGTATGGCTACACCTTC. This codes for CASSPGEYGYTF.

This clone came up a few times. The genes are TRBV6-8 and TRBJ1-1; D ambiguous. The V end lost 10 bases, the J end lost 5 bases, and 23 bases lay between the germline ends. CDR3 length: 15 amino acids. CDR1 is MNHGY, CDR2 SAAAGT, per germline. The CDR3 loop reads CATIVPTPLGTEAFF. CDR3 DNA sequence: TGTGCCACCATTGTCCCGACCCCCTTGGGGACTGAAGCTTTCTTT.

The sample holds a few counts of this clone. J is TRBJ2-1 and V is TRBV7-5. TRBV7-5 is given as a pseudogene. The CDR3 contains 15 residues. The CDR3 region has the DNA TGTGCCAGCAGCTTAGACGGCAGATCCTACAATGAGCAGTTCTTC. Protein sequence: CASSLDGRSYNEQFF.

The chain combines TRBV5-1 with TRBJ1-3; TRBD1 aligns across 8 bases. CDR3 length: 14 residues. Trimming cost V 5 bases and J 4 bases; bases outside gene matches: 5. CDR1 is SGHRS, CDR2 YFSETQ, per germline. CDR3 protein: CASRVGTGGNTIYF. In nucleotides, the CDR3 is TGCGCCAGCAGAGTCGGGACAGGAGGAAACACCATATATTTT.

The chain joins TRBV28 to TRBJ2-7; unclear D gene. The V gene lost 5 bases and the J gene lost 3 bases, with 17 bases spanning the gap. In germline, CDR1 is MDHEN, CDR2 SYDVKM. This CDR3 contains 15 residues. CDR3 DNA: TGTGCCAGCAGTCAACGACCCGATCCACTCTACGAGCAGTACTTC. The encoded protein is CASSQRPDPLYEQYF. The variable domain in full, completed from reference TRBV28 and TRBJ2-7, reads DVKVTQSSRYLVKRTGEKVFLECVQDMDHENMFWYRQDPGLGLRLIYFSYDVKMKEKGDIPEGYSVSREKKERFSLILESASTNQTSMYLCASSQRPDPLYEQYFGPGTRLTVT.

The rearrangement links TRBV12-5 to TRBJ2-4; D unresolved. The CDR3 extends over 14 amino acids. Germline CDR1 LGHNT, CDR2 FRNRAP. The CDR3 DNA reads as TGTGCCAGCTCCAGGCCCGCCCCTCAAAACATTCAGTACTTC. Translating it yields CASSRPAPQNIQYF.

The chain carries TRBV12-5 and TRBJ2-1; D is unclear. This CDR3 has 11 amino acids. Germline assignment: CDR1 LGHNT and CDR2 FRNRAP. V was shortened by 7 bases and J by 6 bases, with 7 bases between the two germline ends. CDR3 region: CASVEANEQFF. The DNA of the CDR3 is TGTGCTAGTGTCGAGGCCAATGAGCAGTTCTTC.

The chain has TRBV19 and TRBJ1-1; the match to TRBD1 covers 9 bases. Germline CDR1 reads LNHDA; CDR2 reads SQIVND (reference sequence). After removal of 10 bases from V and 4 bases from J, the junction contained 7 bases not matched to a gene. The CDR3 is 13 amino acids. The CDR3 loop reads CATGQGPSTEAFF. DNA of the CDR3: TGTGCCACCGGACAGGGGCCAAGCACTGAAGCTTTCTTT.

This clone was detected only a few times. J is TRBJ2-2 and V is TRBV11-3; the D gene could be TRBD1 or TRBD2 (5 bases each). V was shortened by 2 bases and J by 2 bases, with 15 bases between the two germline ends. Germline CDR1 SGHNT, CDR2 YENEEA. This CDR3 region has 17 residues. The CDR3 protein is CASSLKWVGPNTGELFF. As DNA, the CDR3 is TGTGCCAGCAGCTTAAAGTGGGTGGGACCCAACACCGGGGAGCTGTTTTTT.

This chain connects TRBV6-8 to TRBJ1-1; D possibly corresponds to TRBD1 (5 bases). V was pared by 3 bases and J by 13 bases, with 21 bases between. The CDR3 sequence is 14 residues long. Looked up from germline, CDR1 is MNHGY and CDR2 is SAAAGT. The CDR3 here is CASSYAQGSGGNFF. The CDR3 nucleotides read TGTGCCAGCAGTTATGCCCAGGGCTCGGGGGGGAATTTCTTT.

Of note for this clone: At the DNA level, this CDR3 is encoded by other sequences in the same sample as well. The rearrangement joins TRBV7-1 to TRBJ2-7; D is undetermined. TRBV7-1 counts as an open reading frame of uncertain function. V gave up 4 bases and J gave up 5 bases, with 12 bases separating them. The CDR3 length is 13 residues. The CDR3 nucleotides are TGTGCCAGCAGCTTAGCCGGAATTCACGAGCAGTACTTC. This sequence encodes CASSLAGIHEQYF.

CDR3 loop: CASRVPGVNQPQHF. In nucleotides, the CDR3 is TGTGCCAGCAGGGTTCCGGGGGTCAATCAGCCCCAGCATTTT. The chain combines TRBV6-8 with TRBJ1-5; perhaps TRBD1 as D (5 bases). From germline, CDR1 is MNHGY and CDR2 SAAAGT. The CDR3 has 14 amino acids. V was pared by 6 bases and J by 3 bases, with 12 bases between.

The chain uses TRBV19 and TRBJ1-5; D not resolved. The CDR3 runs 14 residues. V was clipped by 2 bases and J by 4 bases, with 9 bases between them. Looked up from germline, CDR1 is LNHDA and CDR2 is SQIVND (reference sequence). CDR3 bases: TGTGCCAGTAGTATAAGGGCCGAGAATCAGCCCCAGCATTTT. Protein: CASSIRAENQPQHF.

This chain's CDR3 is CASSPRREEQYF. CDR3 DNA: TGTGCCAGCTCACCACGGAGGGAGGAGCAGTACTTC. V and J are TRBV18 and TRBJ2-7; D may be TRBD2 (6 bases). V shed 1 base and J shed 7 bases, with 8 bases lying between them. Germline CDR1 reads KGHSH; CDR2 reads LQKENI. The CDR3 spans 12 residues.

The chain employs TRBV11-3 and TRBJ2-3, with a weak D call TRBD2 (6 bases). CDR1 and CDR2 from the germline V gene are SGHNT and YENEEA. The germline V and J ends were trimmed by 5 bases and 1 base, with 16 bases remaining between them. There are 16 residues in the CDR3. CDR3 protein: CASSPRRGRGTDTQYF. CDR3 in DNA: TGTGCCAGCAGCCCCCGGCGGGGAAGAGGCACAGATACGCAGTATTTT.

This chain uses TRBV28 with TRBJ2-3; TRBD1 might be the D (6 bases). The CDR3 spans 13 residues. The germline V gene encodes CDR1 MDHEN and CDR2 SYDVKM. Trimming removed 2 bases from V and 3 bases from J, with 6 bases in between. The CDR3 DNA sequence: TGTGCCAGCAGTTTACAGGGGACAGATACGCAGTATTTT. Its translation is CASSLQGTDTQYF.

The rearrangement links TRBV7-6 to TRBJ1-1; D is perhaps TRBD1 (6 bases). The length of the CDR3 is 15 residues. CDR1 is SGHVS and CDR2 is FNYEAQ in the germline V gene. Trimming took 4 bases from V and 2 from J, leaving 14 bases between them. CDR3 bases: TGTGCCAGCAGCTCGTTTCGGGACACCAACACTGAAGCTTTCTTT. As protein: CASSSFRDTNTEAFF.

This chain links TRBV7-1 with TRBJ1-5, with D perhaps matching TRBD1 (6 bases). TRBV7-1 is reported as an ORF; its role is uncertain. The CDR3 length is 13 residues. Trimming stripped 5 bases from V and 4 bases from J, with 9 bases between. As DNA, the CDR3 is TGTGCCAGCAGCCTGGACAGTAATCAGCCCCAGCATTTT. The encoded protein is CASSLDSNQPQHF.

The CDR3 is CASGLAHGGGTAEAFF. For the CDR3, the DNA is TGTGCTAGTGGTTTGGCCCACGGAGGGGGGACCGCTGAAGCTTTCTTT. The rearrangement uses TRBV12-5 and TRBJ1-1; tentative D call: TRBD1 (6 bases). The CDR3 extends over 16 amino acids. Germline CDR1 LGHNT, CDR2 FRNRAP. Deletions cut 1 base from V and 6 bases from J, with 18 bases between.

The chain employs TRBV5-1 and TRBJ2-5; TRBD2 matches 14 bases. With 7 bases clipped from V and 3 bases from J, the junction kept 5 bases outside the gene matches. There are 15 residues in the CDR3. Germline V gives CDR1 SGHRS, CDR2 YFSETQ. Written as DNA, the CDR3 is TGCGCCAGCGGACTAGCGGGGGGCGGGAAAGAGACCCAGTACTTC. Its protein is CASGLAGGGKETQYF.

J is TRBJ1-4 and V is TRBV19, with a weak D call TRBD1 (5 bases). The germline V gene encodes CDR1 LNHDA and CDR2 SQIVND (reference sequence). The V end lost 2 bases, the J end lost 4 bases, and 14 bases lay between the germline ends. This CDR3 region has 16 residues. The CDR3 protein is CASSIQQAPYNEKLFF. The CDR3, as DNA: TGTGCCAGTAGTATACAACAGGCGCCTTATAATGAAAAACTGTTTTTT.

This clone was detected only a few times. V usage is TRBV11-3 and J usage is TRBJ2-5; D possibly corresponds to TRBD1 (6 bases). The germline V and J ends were trimmed by 5 bases and 2 bases, with 15 bases remaining between them. The germline V gene encodes CDR1 SGHNT and CDR2 YENEEA. The CDR3 runs to 15 residues. The CDR3 protein is CASSPTQGRQETQYF. The CDR3 region has the DNA TGTGCCAGCAGCCCCACACAGGGACGACAAGAGACCCAGTACTTC.

The gene calls are TRBV10-2 and TRBJ1-5, with D tentatively TRBD1 (5 bases). Per germline, CDR1 WSHSY and CDR2 SAAADI. CDR3 size: 13 residues. Trimming took off 7 bases at V and 3 bases at J, with 10 bases between the two ends. CDR3 sequence: CASNQGNNQPQHF. The CDR3 region has the DNA TGCGCCAGCAACCAGGGAAACAATCAGCCCCAGCATTTT.

The rearrangement links TRBV29-1 to TRBJ2-7, with D perhaps TRBD1 (5 bases). The germline CDR1 and CDR2 sequences are SQVTM and ANQGSEA. This CDR3 has 13 amino acids. The V end was cut by 6 bases, the J end by 2 bases, with 14 bases between. CDR3 in DNA: TGCAGCGTGCTAGATAGGGGAACCTACGAGCAGTACTTC. It encodes CSVLDRGTYEQYF.

V usage is TRBV10-2 and J usage is TRBJ2-3, with 7 positions matching TRBD2. The V and J ends lost 4 bases and 1 base, in that order; junction bases with no gene match: 5. The germline gives CDR1 WSHSY, CDR2 SAAADI. The CDR3 covers 15 residues. CDR3 DNA sequence: TGCGCCAGCAGTGCCAGGCTAGCGGGCACAGATACGCAGTATTTT. Protein: CASSARLAGTDTQYF.

In this sample, this clone turned up a few times. The chain has TRBV11-3 and TRBJ2-1; the match to TRBD2 covers 7 bases. CDR1 and CDR2 from the germline V gene are SGHNT and YENEEA. Trimming removed 0 bases from V and 7 bases from J; junction bases left unmatched: 15. The CDR3 is 18 residues long. The CDR3 protein is CASSLDHGGSTAVNEQFF. CDR3 DNA: TGTGCCAGCAGCTTAGATCACGGGGGGAGCACCGCGGTGAATGAGCAGTTCTTC.